These T cell receptor beta chains were read from a single sample in a study of T cell changes during pregnancy in multiple sclerosis. Clones were read by immunoSEQ multiplex PCR, and TCRdb kept only the in-frame ones, dropping some. The sample lists 70,000 to 80,000 clones; around nine tenths were seen once. The sequencing here drew on peripheral blood, taken before pregnancy. The receptors shown here come from a female donor with multiple sclerosis, enrolled in a pregnancy study. Each CDR3 is given with its conserved first and last residue. Each record gives: V gene, clone size, J gene, D gene, CDR3 protein, CDR3 DNA. The D gene is left open where the match is weak. Clone size, where shown, is once, few, many, or a class for clones that have expanded.

>TRBV19|NA|TRBJ2-5|TRBD1
CASSVDRQETQYF
TGTGCCAGTAGTGTGGACAGGCAAGAGACCCAGTACTTC
>TRBV30|NA|TRBJ2-7|TRBD1
CAWSGQGDSYGQYF
TGTGCCTGGAGCGGACAGGGGGACTCCTACGGGCAGTACTTC
>TRBV7-2|once|TRBJ2-5|NA
CASSLAGLVLETQYF
TGTGCCAGCAGCTTAGCGGGACTGGTATTGGAGACCCAGTACTTC
>TRBV7-8|NA|TRBJ2-5|TRBD1
CASSGGQEETQYF
TGTGCCAGCAGCGGGGGACAGGAAGAGACCCAGTACTTC
>TRBV6-5|NA|TRBJ1-1|NA
CASSYFRNTEAFF
TGTGCCAGCAGTTACTTTCGGAACACTGAAGCTTTCTTT
>TRBV7-2|NA|TRBJ1-1|NA
CASSGRGQREAFF
TGTGCCAGCAGCGGAAGGGGCCAGCGTGAAGCTTTCTTT
>TRBV9|NA|TRBJ2-2|NA
CASSASLGSSGTGELFF
TGTGCCAGCAGCGCCTCCTTGGGATCTTCGGGGACCGGGGAGCTGTTTTTT
>TRBV5-4|NA|TRBJ2-3|NA
CASSYSGGTDTQYF
TGTGCCAGCAGCTATAGCGGAGGCACAGATACGCAGTATTTT
>TRBV14|NA|TRBJ2-7|NA
CASSGGLSYEQYF
TGTGCCAGCAGCGGGGGCCTCTCCTACGAGCAGTACTTC
>TRBV6-1|NA|TRBJ1-1|TRBD1
CASSPTTGGRTEAFF
TGTGCCAGCAGTCCAACGACAGGGGGCCGGACTGAAGCTTTCTTT
>TRBV7-2|NA|TRBJ2-3|TRBD2
CASTLLRGGTDTQYF
TGTGCCAGCACCCTCCTTCGGGGGGGGACAGATACGCAGTATTTT
>TRBV6-1|NA|TRBJ1-5|NA
CASSVDRADQPQHF
TGTGCCAGCAGTGTGGACAGAGCAGACCAGCCCCAGCATTTT
>TRBV9|NA|TRBJ1-2|NA
CASSLKQGVGYTF
TGTGCCAGCAGCTTAAAACAGGGTGTAGGCTACACCTTC
>TRBV7-3|NA|TRBJ1-1|NA
CASSLIRPDPGGTEAFF
TGTGCCAGCAGCTTAATTAGGCCTGATCCCGGCGGAACTGAAGCTTTCTTT
>TRBV5-8|NA|TRBJ1-5|NA
CASSLRQAADSNQPQHF
TGTGCCAGCAGCTTACGACAGGCAGCCGATAGCAATCAGCCCCAGCATTTT
>TRBV21-1|NA|TRBJ2-5|NA
CASSEGLWREETQYF
TGTGCCAGCAGCGAAGGACTATGGAGAGAAGAGACCCAGTACTTC
>TRBV5-1|NA|TRBJ1-1|NA
CASSLLGQGFLNTEAFF
TGCGCCAGCAGCTTGTTAGGGCAGGGGTTTCTGAACACTGAAGCTTTCTTT
>TRBV19|NA|TRBJ2-2|NA
CASSITGGENTGELFF
TGTGCCAGTAGTATAACGGGGGGCGAGAACACCGGGGAGCTGTTTTTT
>TRBV11-2|NA|TRBJ2-3|NA
CASSLSGLATDTQYF
TGTGCCAGCAGCTTAAGTGGATTAGCAACAGATACGCAGTATTTT
>TRBV4-2|NA|TRBJ2-2|TRBD2
CASSQDLAGGSPGELFF
TGTGCCAGCAGCCAAGACTTAGCGGGAGGGTCACCCGGGGAGCTGTTTTTT
>TRBV11-1|NA|TRBJ2-2|TRBD2
CASSSSLAGVTGELFF
TGTGCCAGCAGCTCAAGCTTAGCGGGAGTCACCGGGGAGCTGTTTTTT
>TRBV30|NA|TRBJ2-7|NA
CAWGKPGFSYEQYF
TGTGCCTGGGGAAAGCCAGGGTTTTCCTACGAGCAGTACTTC
>TRBV7-9|NA|TRBJ1-2|NA
CASSLNAGDGYTF
TGTGCCAGCAGCTTAAACGCAGGGGATGGCTACACCTTC
>TRBV5-5|NA|TRBJ2-2|TRBD2
CASSLNLAGLFF
TGTGCCAGCAGCTTGAATCTAGCGGGTCTGTTTTTT
>TRBV5-1|NA|TRBJ2-5|TRBD2
CASSSGGSGGARLRETQYF
TGCGCCAGCAGCTCCGGTGGTAGCGGGGGGGCCCGTTTGAGAGAGACCCAGTACTTC
>TRBV4-3|NA|TRBJ2-3|TRBD2
CASSQDPHWAGGPWDTQYF
TGCGCCAGCAGCCAAGATCCTCATTGGGCGGGGGGCCCTTGGGATACGCAGTATTTT
>TRBV29-1|NA|TRBJ2-7|TRBD2
CSVGTSGSSYEQYF
TGCAGCGTAGGGACTAGCGGGAGTTCCTACGAGCAGTACTTC
>TRBV27|NA|TRBJ2-7|NA
CASSLSGWGGSYEQYF
TGTGCCAGCAGTTTATCGGGCTGGGGAGGCTCCTACGAGCAGTACTTC
>TRBV4-3|NA|TRBJ2-7|NA
CASSQLALSGEYEQYF
TGCGCCAGCAGCCAGCTGGCACTGAGTGGGGAGTACGAGCAGTACTTC
>TRBV27|NA|TRBJ2-7|TRBD2
CASRRGTLYEQYF
TGTGCCAGCAGGCGGGGGACCTTGTACGAGCAGTACTTC
>TRBV5-1|NA|TRBJ1-2|NA
CASSLEAGDTPFRDGYTF
TGCGCCAGCAGCTTGGAGGCGGGCGACACCCCTTTTCGTGATGGCTACACCTTC
>TRBV18|NA|TRBJ1-1|NA
CASSPASGLNTEAFF
TGTGCCAGCTCACCCGCGAGCGGACTGAACACTGAAGCTTTCTTT
>TRBV2|NA|TRBJ2-1|TRBD1
CASRRGTGDYSEQFF
TGTGCCAGCAGGCGCGGGACAGGGGACTATAGTGAGCAGTTCTTC
>TRBV18|NA|TRBJ1-3|NA
CASSPNAGESNTIYF
TGTGCCAGCTCACCGAATGCCGGGGAGTCAAACACCATATATTTT
>TRBV7-3|NA|TRBJ2-5|NA
CASSLQDQETQYF
TGTGCCAGCAGCTTACAGGACCAAGAGACCCAGTACTTC
>TRBV9|NA|TRBJ2-2|NA
CASSVGGGVVVGELFF
TGTGCCAGCAGCGTAGGAGGAGGAGTGGTAGTCGGGGAGCTGTTTTTT
>TRBV7-6|NA|TRBJ2-7|NA
CASSLETARGSEQYF
TGTGCCAGCAGCTTAGAGACTGCCCGAGGCAGCGAGCAGTACTTC
>TRBV6-5|NA|TRBJ2-2|NA
CASTLHSSTGELFF
TGTGCCAGCACCCTACACAGTTCCACCGGGGAGCTGTTTTTT
>TRBV11-3|NA|TRBJ2-5|NA
CASSLGQEETQYF
TGTGCCAGCAGCTTGGGGCAGGAAGAGACCCAGTACTTC
>TRBV28|NA|TRBJ2-7|TRBD1
CASSGGQTDYEQYF
TGTGCCAGCAGTGGGGGACAGACAGACTACGAGCAGTACTTC
>TRBV4-2|NA|TRBJ2-3|NA
CASSQGFFVGGGRNTDTQYF
TGTGCCAGCAGCCAAGGTTTTTTCGTTGGCGGGGGCCGTAACACAGATACGCAGTATTTT
>TRBV4-3|NA|TRBJ1-2|NA
CASSQGGDYGYTF
TGCGCCAGCAGCCAAGGCGGGGACTATGGCTACACCTTC
>TRBV5-4|NA|TRBJ2-7|TRBD1
CASSFGTVQYEQYF
TGTGCCAGCAGCTTCGGGACAGTGCAATACGAGCAGTACTTC
>TRBV10-1|NA|TRBJ1-2|TRBD1
CASSENDRGGYTF
TGCGCCAGCAGTGAAAATGACAGGGGTGGCTACACCTTC
>TRBV2|few|TRBJ1-1|NA
CASSARGGNTEAFF
TGTGCCAGCAGCGCTAGAGGGGGTAACACTGAAGCTTTCTTT
>TRBV7-2|NA|TRBJ1-2|NA
CASEGRDFNYGYTF
TGTGCCAGCGAGGGCAGGGACTTTAACTATGGCTACACCTTC
>TRBV27|few|TRBJ1-2|TRBD1
CASSRGINNYGYTF
TGTGCCAGCAGCAGGGGGATTAATAACTATGGCTACACCTTC
>TRBV4-1|NA|TRBJ2-5|NA
CASSQDLFPPSETQYF
TGCGCCAGCAGCCAAGATCTTTTTCCTCCCTCGGAGACCCAGTACTTC
>TRBV5-1|NA|TRBJ1-1|NA
CASSLWEQSGDTEAFF
TGCGCCAGCAGCTTGTGGGAACAGAGCGGGGACACTGAAGCTTTCTTT
>TRBV30|NA|TRBJ2-7|NA
CAWNLGGDSEQYF
TGTGCCTGGAATCTAGGGGGGGATTCCGAGCAGTACTTC
>TRBV4-2|NA|TRBJ2-7|NA
CASSQDSSYEQYF
TGTGCCAGCAGCCAGGACAGTTCCTACGAGCAGTACTTC
>TRBV6-5|NA|TRBJ1-6|NA
CASSYSAVSPLHF
TGTGCCAGCAGTTACTCGGCGGTGTCACCCCTCCACTTT
>TRBV30|NA|TRBJ2-2|NA
CAWSPGLLTGELFF
TGTGCCTGGAGTCCCGGACTTCTCACCGGGGAGCTGTTTTTT
>TRBV19|NA|TRBJ1-6|NA
CASSIEPGINSPLHF
TGTGCCAGTAGTATAGAACCGGGGATTAATTCACCCCTCCACTTT
>TRBV19|NA|TRBJ1-2|TRBD1
CASSPIKGQGLSYGYTF
TGTGCCAGTAGTCCAATCAAGGGACAGGGTTTAAGTTATGGCTACACCTTC